Listed here are 28 T cell receptor beta chains from one sample, sequenced in a study of T cell responses to AZD1222 COVID-19 vaccine. Only in-frame clones appear in the TCRdb table, and some are missing; sequencing was by immunoSEQ multiplex PCR. The sample includes fewer than 90,000 clones, roughly 88% of them seen just once. The input for sequencing was peripheral blood, taken on day 0 of AZD1222 vaccination. These receptors came from an adult in good health.

The gene calls are TRBV6-5 and TRBJ2-5, with 7 bases identical to TRBD1. V lost 6 bases and J lost 5; bases outside the gene matches: 6. The CDR3 loop spans 13 amino acids. CDR1 is MNHEY, CDR2 SVGAGI, per germline. The CDR3 bases are TGTGCCAGCAGACTCGGGACAGTGGAGACCCAGTACTTC. It is translated as CASRLGTVETQYF.

This clone was observed a single time. The rearrangement links TRBV7-2 to TRBJ2-5; the D call may be TRBD1 or TRBD2 (6 bases each). The CDR3 spans 15 residues. Per the germline V gene, CDR1 is SGHTA and CDR2 is FQGNSA. Trimming removed 5 bases from V and 3 bases from J, with 16 bases in between. The DNA for the CDR3 is TGTGCCAGCAGCGGAGGAGGGGGGACAAAAGAGACCCAGTACTTC. This codes for CASSGGGGTKETQYF.

This sequence joins TRBV5-4 and TRBJ2-1, with 9 nucleotides matching TRBD2. There are 16 residues in the CDR3. Germline values: CDR1 SGHNT, CDR2 YYREEE (reference sequence). Trimming removed 4 bases from V and 4 bases from J; junction bases left unmatched: 9. CDR3 sequence reads: CASSPVASGKYNEQFF. In nucleotides, the CDR3 is TGTGCCAGCAGCCCCGTGGCTAGCGGGAAATACAATGAGCAGTTCTTC.

The count of this clone is one. This sample also contains other DNA sequences that code for the same CDR3. The chain links TRBV9 to TRBJ2-7, with no clear D. The CDR3 has 14 residues. In germline, CDR1 is SGDLS, CDR2 YYNGEE. Trimming cost V 0 bases and J 0 bases, with 7 bases left between them. The CDR3 DNA is TGTGCCAGCAGCGTAGTCGGCAGCTCCTACGAGCAGTACTTC. The encoded protein is CASSVVGSSYEQYF.

The rearrangement uses TRBV15 and TRBJ2-2; D not certain. The germline V gene has CDR1 LNHNV and CDR2 YYDKDF (reference sequence). The ends were cut back, 4 bases at V and 7 bases at J, with 16 bases in the middle. This CDR3 has 15 amino acids. The CDR3 spells CATSIQYPSVGELFF. The CDR3, as DNA: TGTGCCACCAGCATCCAGTACCCCTCTGTCGGGGAGCTGTTTTTT. The full variable domain, its missing parts supplied by reference TRBV15 and TRBJ2-2, is DAMVIQNPRYQVTQFGKPVTLSCSQTLNHNVMYWYQQKSSQAPKLLFHYYDKDFNNEADTPDNFQSRRPNTSFCFLDIRSPGLGDTAMYLCATSIQYPSVGELFFGEGSRLTVL.

This clone was found a few times. The gene calls are TRBV15 and TRBJ2-2, with a possible D match to TRBD2 (5 bases). The germline V and J ends were trimmed by 1 base and 0 bases, with 9 bases remaining between them. CDR1 and CDR2 (germline): LNHNV, YYDKDF (reference sequence). This CDR3 is 16 amino acids long. DNA of the CDR3: TGTGCCACCAGCAGAGGGTGGGGAGCGAACACCGGGGAGCTGTTTTTT. Amino acids: CATSRGWGANTGELFF. Complete variable domain (other parts from reference TRBV15 and TRBJ2-2): DAMVIQNPRYQVTQFGKPVTLSCSQTLNHNVMYWYQQKSSQAPKLLFHYYDKDFNNEADTPDNFQSRRPNTSFCFLDIRSPGLGDTAMYLCATSRGWGANTGELFFGEGSRLTVL.

V usage is TRBV7-9 and J usage is TRBJ2-5; TRBD1 matches at 7 bases. The CDR3 consists of 15 residues. From germline, CDR1 is SEHNR and CDR2 FQNEAQ (reference sequence). Germline trimming cut 4 bases from V and 0 bases from J; bases unmatched to any gene: 5. This CDR3 reads CASSWSTGHQETQYF. The CDR3 bases are TGTGCCAGCAGCTGGTCGACAGGGCACCAAGAGACCCAGTACTTC.

The chain carries TRBV19 and TRBJ1-2; the match to TRBD1 covers 8 bases. With 6 bases clipped from V and 8 bases from J, the junction kept 8 bases outside the gene matches. CDR1 is LNHDA, CDR2 SQIVND, per germline (reference sequence). The CDR3 has 13 residues. CDR3 bases: TGTGCCAGTAGAGCCCAGGGGGCGCAAGGCTACACCTTC. Protein sequence: CASRAQGAQGYTF.

The CDR3 nucleotides read TGTGCCAGCAGTTTACTACAGGGAAAGAACACTGAAGCTTTCTTT. The encoded protein is CASSLLQGKNTEAFF. This sequence joins TRBV28 and TRBJ1-1; perhaps TRBD1 as D (6 bases). CDR1 is MDHEN and CDR2 is SYDVKM in the germline V gene. Trimming cost V 2 bases and J 1 base, with 11 bases left between them. This CDR3 region has 15 residues.

The chain carries TRBV5-1 and TRBJ2-7, with D possibly matching TRBD2 (6 bases). The germline V gene encodes CDR1 SGHRS and CDR2 YFSETQ. The CDR3 spans 14 residues. V lost 2 bases and J 5 bases, leaving 14 bases between the germline ends. CDR3 sequence: CASSLQRAFNEQYF. The CDR3 nucleotides read TGCGCCAGCAGCTTACAGCGGGCATTCAACGAGCAGTACTTC.

V and J are TRBV27 and TRBJ1-1; 8 positions agree with TRBD1. The CDR3 sequence is 17 residues long. CDR1 is MNHEY and CDR2 is SMNVEV in the germline V gene (reference sequence). With 4 bases clipped from V and 3 bases from J, the junction kept 13 bases outside the gene matches. CDR3 residues: CASSSIGQGGAHTEAFF. In DNA form, the CDR3 reads TGTGCCAGCAGTTCCATCGGACAGGGTGGTGCTCACACTGAAGCTTTCTTT.

This clone was counted between two and nine times. The chain recombines TRBV3-1 (or the pseudogene TRBV3-2) with TRBJ2-1; a possible D gene is TRBD2 (5 bases). Germline V gene sequence: CDR1 LGHDT, CDR2 YNNKEL (reference sequence). The length of the CDR3 is 15 residues. Trimming took 5 bases from V and 5 from J, leaving 16 bases between them. The CDR3 loop reads CASSEGLLVHNEQFF. CDR3 nucleotide sequence: TGTGCCAGCAGCGAAGGACTCCTGGTCCACAATGAGCAGTTCTTC.

This clone was recorded a few times. The V call is TRBV2, the J call TRBJ1-5; 7 bases match TRBD1. The CDR3 consists of 17 residues. V was pared by 3 bases and J by 0 bases, with 8 bases of the junction left unmatched. Per the germline V gene, CDR1 is SNHLY and CDR2 is FYNNEI. CDR3 DNA: TGTGCCAGCAGTGACTCGACAGGGCTTACTAGCAATCAGCCCCAGCATTTT. Amino acids: CASSDSTGLTSNQPQHF.

The genes are TRBV19 and TRBJ2-5; 14 bases align to TRBD2. The V segment lost 1 base and the J segment 0 bases; nucleotides outside the gene matches: 4. CDR3 length: 18 amino acids. Germline lookup yields CDR1 LNHDA and CDR2 SQIVND (reference sequence). The CDR3 nucleotides read TGTGCCAGTAGTATAGGACTAGCGGGGGGGCTGTACCAAGAGACCCAGTACTTC. Translating gives CASSIGLAGGLYQETQYF.

This chain uses TRBV6-2 or TRBV6-3 with TRBJ2-7, with TRBD2 matching over 9 bases. Germline CDR1 is MNHEY and CDR2 is SVGEGT. The CDR3 contains 13 residues. With 4 bases clipped from V and 3 bases from J, the junction kept 1 base outside the gene matches. CDR3 sequence (DNA): TGTGCCAGCAGTTTTAGCGGGAGCTACGAGCAGTACTTC. Protein product: CASSFSGSYEQYF.

About this clone itself: One junction end disagrees with the germline gene, perhaps due to a read error. The rearrangement links TRBV6-6 to TRBJ1-1; D unresolved. Germline V gives CDR1 MNHNY, CDR2 SVGAGI (reference sequence). The CDR3 consists of 12 residues. Here the CDR3 reads CASSYSISEAFF. Written as DNA, the CDR3 is TGTGCCAGCAGCTACTCTATATCAGAAGCTTTCTTT.

The chain has TRBV3-1 (or the pseudogene TRBV3-2) and TRBJ2-1; D remains unclear. The CDR3 length is 17 residues. The germline V and J ends were trimmed by 0 bases and 0 bases, with 12 bases remaining between them. Germline V lookup: CDR1 LGHDT, CDR2 YNNKEL (reference sequence). CDR3 bases: TGTGCCAGCAGCCAAGATGGCCAGCGCAGCTCCTACAATGAGCAGTTCTTC. Translating it yields CASSQDGQRSSYNEQFF.

The chain couples TRBV6-5 to TRBJ1-1; D is ambiguous. Germline CDR1 reads MNHEY; CDR2 reads SVGAGI. Trimming stripped 0 bases from V and 0 bases from J, with 5 bases between. The CDR3 sequence is 14 residues long. The CDR3 sequence is CASSYSRLNTEAFF. CDR3 sequence (DNA): TGTGCCAGCAGTTACTCGAGGTTGAACACTGAAGCTTTCTTT.

The chain links TRBV6-6 to TRBJ1-4; 9 bases align to TRBD1. The V gene's germline CDR1 is MNHNY and CDR2 SVGAGI (reference sequence). V lost 11 bases, J lost 10 bases, and 14 bases stayed unmatched. The CDR3 runs 14 residues. CDR3 region: CAVMGRDRVGKLFF. The CDR3 coding sequence is TGTGCCGTAATGGGCCGGGACAGGGTGGGAAAACTGTTTTTT.

This chain links TRBV7-6 with TRBJ1-6, with 7 bases lining up with TRBD1. The CDR3 has 15 residues. Germline V gene data show CDR1 as SGHVS and CDR2 as FNYEAQ. V lost 1 base, J lost 7 bases, and 4 bases stayed unmatched. This CDR3 reads CASSLGRTGNSPLHF. In DNA, the CDR3 is TGTGCCAGCAGCTTAGGGAGGACAGGCAATTCACCCCTCCACTTT.

The CDR3 sequence is CASSLEPDRSLAKNIQYF. The CDR3 nucleotides read TGCGCCAGCAGCTTGGAGCCGGACAGGTCCCTAGCCAAAAACATTCAGTACTTC. The V call is TRBV5-1, the J call TRBJ2-4; 7 nucleotides line up with TRBD1. Germline values: CDR1 SGHRS, CDR2 YFSETQ. V lost 0 bases and J lost 0; bases outside the gene matches: 9. This CDR3 is 18 amino acids long. The full variable domain, with the rest looked up from reference TRBV5-1 and TRBJ2-4, is KAGVTQTPRYLIKTRGQQVTLSCSPISGHRSVSWYQQTPGQGLQFLFEYFSETQRNKGNFPGRFSGRQFSNSRSEMNVSTLELGDSALYLCASSLEPDRSLAKNIQYFGAGTRLSVL.

The V and J genes are TRBV30 and TRBJ1-2; D remains unclear. The CDR3 has 12 amino acids. CDR1 and CDR2 from the germline V gene are GTSNPN and SVGIG (reference sequence). V shed 0 bases and J shed 4 bases, with 6 bases lying between them. The CDR3 is CAWSVNTYGYTF. CDR3 DNA: TGTGCCTGGAGTGTTAACACCTATGGCTACACCTTC.

The rearrangement links TRBV7-3 to TRBJ2-5; 10 bases line up with TRBD2. Germline V lookup: CDR1 SGHTA, CDR2 FQGTGA. The CDR3 has 16 residues. V trimming: 5 bases; J trimming: 5 bases; junction bases outside the gene matches: 11. CDR3 in DNA: TGTGCCAGCAGCCCCCTGGCCGGGACTAGCGTTGAGACCCAGTACTTC. Its protein product is CASSPLAGTSVETQYF.

V gene TRBV28 combines with J gene TRBJ2-3; 9 positions agree with TRBD2. The CDR3 loop spans 15 amino acids. CDR1 and CDR2 (germline): MDHEN, SYDVKM. V lost 4 bases and J lost 1; bases outside the gene matches: 3. Here the CDR3 DNA reads TGTGCCAGCAGTTCCTTAGCGGGGGGCACAGATACGCAGTATTTT. As protein: CASSSLAGGTDTQYF.

The count of this clone is one. The chain combines TRBV7-9 with TRBJ2-1; the D is unclear. This CDR3 contains 12 residues. Germline CDR1 SEHNR, CDR2 FQNEAQ (reference sequence). Trimming removed 5 bases from V and 6 bases from J, with 8 bases in between. CDR3 DNA sequence: TGTGCCAGCAGCCCTTTCCCCAATGAGCAGTTCTTC. It translates to CASSPFPNEQFF.

V gene TRBV10-1 combines with J gene TRBJ2-5; weak D call: TRBD1 (6 bases). The length of the CDR3 is 13 residues. Trimming cost V 4 bases and J 5 bases, with 11 bases left between them. Germline-derived CDR1 and CDR2 are WNHNN and SYGVQD (reference sequence). The CDR3, as DNA: TGCGCCAGCAGTGCAGGGGAGTATGAGACCCAGTACTTC. Protein product: CASSAGEYETQYF.

The chain has TRBV28 and TRBJ1-2; no definite D call. The CDR3 spans 13 residues. Germline-derived CDR1 and CDR2 are MDHEN and SYDVKM. Deletions cut 8 bases from V and 2 bases from J, with 12 bases between. The CDR3 here is CASSDISNYGYTF. As DNA, the CDR3 is TGTGCCAGCTCCGACATATCCAACTATGGCTACACCTTC.

V usage is TRBV7-9 and J usage is TRBJ2-7; D is possibly TRBD1 (6 bases). Trimming cost V 7 bases and J 1 base, with 14 bases left between them. The CDR3 runs to 14 residues. Germline CDR1 is SEHNR and CDR2 is FQNEAQ (reference sequence). The CDR3 nucleotides are TGTGCCAGCACCAGGGGTAGGTTGTCCTACGAGCAGTACTTC. Translation gives CASTRGRLSYEQYF.